The next 18 T cell receptor beta chains were all read from a single sample in a study of blood T cell repertoires in COVID-19. Data came from immunoSEQ multiplex PCR; TCRdb stores just in-frame clones and leaves some out. The sample gives roughly 250,000 clones, around nine tenths of which show up once; about 1.5% is in the top ten. Sequencing was carried out using PBMCs or T cells enriched from blood (not recorded which). The receptors come from a woman between 50 and 59 years old who had recovered from COVID-19.

This clone was detected only once. This chain uses TRBV19 with TRBJ1-3; D not resolved. Germline CDR1 and CDR2: LNHDA and SQIVND (reference sequence). This CDR3 region has 13 residues. Trimming left V 9 bases short and J 0 bases short, with 9 bases between. The CDR3 DNA follows: TGTGCCAGCCGGGGAAGCTCTGGAAACACCATATATTTT. It specifies CASRGSSGNTIYF.

This clone was recorded a few times. The chain employs TRBV2 and TRBJ1-6, with 7 nucleotides matching TRBD1. The CDR3 covers 17 residues. CDR1 and CDR2 from the germline V gene are SNHLY and FYNNEI. The ends lost 4 bases at V and 7 bases at J; junction bases unmatched: 13. CDR3 DNA: TGTGCCAGCAGTGCCTTTAGCGGGACAGTCAGAAATTCACCCCTCCACTTT. Protein sequence: CASSAFSGTVRNSPLHF.

This chain connects TRBV5-4 to TRBJ2-7, with a weak D call TRBD2 (5 bases). CDR1 and CDR2 (germline): SGHNT, YYREEE (reference sequence). Trimming pared 0 bases from V and 7 bases from J, leaving 14 bases between. The CDR3 has 14 residues. The CDR3 bases are TGTGCCAGCAGCTTGGCGTTTAGCCGGAGGGAGCAGTACTTC. Encoded protein: CASSLAFSRREQYF.

The V gene is TRBV19, the J gene TRBJ1-4; no reliable D call. The CDR3 is 17 residues long. From germline, CDR1 is LNHDA and CDR2 SQIVND (reference sequence). The V end was cut by 7 bases, the J end by 8 bases, with 26 bases between. The CDR3 DNA follows: TGTGCCAGTACCGAATATCCCTCCCGGGCGGGAGGAGAAAAACTGTTTTTT. It codes for CASTEYPSRAGGEKLFF. The full variable domain, its missing parts supplied by reference TRBV19 and TRBJ1-4, is DGGITQSPKYLFRKEGQNVTLSCEQNLNHDAMYWYRQDPGQGLRLIYYSQIVNDFQKGDIAEGYSVSREKKESFPLTVTSAQKNPTAFYLCASTEYPSRAGGEKLFFGSGTQLSVL.

The chain has TRBV27 and TRBJ1-6; D may be TRBD1 (5 bases). CDR3 length: 15 amino acids. With 1 base removed from V and 7 bases from J, the gap between germline ends came to 11 bases. Germline lookup yields CDR1 MNHEY and CDR2 SMNVEV (reference sequence). This chain's CDR3 is CASSLYWQGNSPLHF. Here the CDR3 DNA reads TGTGCCAGCAGTTTATATTGGCAGGGAAATTCACCCCTCCACTTT.

The chain links TRBV28 to TRBJ1-1; D is unresolved. The CDR3 is made up of 15 amino acids. Germline V gives CDR1 MDHEN, CDR2 SYDVKM. Trimming removed 4 bases from V and 0 bases from J, with 12 bases in between. The CDR3 spells CASSSLGEVNTEAFF. CDR3 coding DNA: TGTGCCAGCAGTTCCCTCGGGGAAGTGAACACTGAAGCTTTCTTT. The whole variable domain, remainder taken from reference TRBV28 and TRBJ1-1, is DVKVTQSSRYLVKRTGEKVFLECVQDMDHENMFWYRQDPGLGLRLIYFSYDVKMKEKGDIPEGYSVSREKKERFSLILESASTNQTSMYLCASSSLGEVNTEAFFGQGTRLTVV.

The chain has TRBV11-3 and TRBJ1-2, with D possibly being TRBD1 (5 bases). Trimming took 9 bases from V and 2 from J, leaving 16 bases between them. The CDR3 contains 14 residues. The germline V gene has CDR1 SGHNT and CDR2 YENEEA. The chain's CDR3 is CARIGRGTNYGYTF. CDR3 coding DNA: TGTGCCAGGATTGGGCGGGGGACCAACTATGGCTACACCTTC.

The chain combines TRBV27 with TRBJ1-1, with D possibly being TRBD1 (6 bases). Germline CDR1 MNHEY, CDR2 SMNVEV (reference sequence). The CDR3 consists of 11 residues. Trimming removed 6 bases at V and 5 bases at J, with 7 bases between. CDR3 sequence: CASSQGTEAFF. The CDR3 DNA sequence: TGTGCCAGCAGCCAGGGGACTGAAGCTTTCTTT.

The V and J genes are TRBV7-9 and TRBJ2-7, with TRBD2 matching over 10 bases. Germline lookup yields CDR1 SEHNR and CDR2 FQNEAQ (reference sequence). V was pared by 4 bases and J by 3 bases, with 3 bases of the junction left unmatched. The CDR3 totals 14 residues. CDR3 protein: CASSSGTSVYEQYF. The DNA of the CDR3 is TGTGCCAGCAGCTCAGGGACTAGCGTCTACGAGCAGTACTTC.

This clone was seen only a few times. The V call is TRBV6-5, the J call TRBJ1-2; D gene unclear. Per the germline V gene, CDR1 is MNHEY and CDR2 is SVGAGI. Trimming removed 6 bases from V and 7 bases from J, with 15 bases in between. This CDR3 spans 13 amino acids. CDR3 region: CASSERPLSGYTF. The CDR3 DNA reads as TGTGCCAGCAGCGAGCGTCCACTGAGTGGCTACACCTTC.

This sequence joins TRBV19 and TRBJ1-5; perhaps TRBD1 as D (6 bases). The V end lost 3 bases, the J end lost 0 bases, and 9 bases lay between the germline ends. This CDR3 contains 15 residues. Germline CDR1 and CDR2: LNHDA and SQIVND (reference sequence). CDR3 nucleotide sequence: TGTGCCAGTAGTATCACAGGGCCTAGCAATCAGCCCCAGCATTTT. Amino acids: CASSITGPSNQPQHF.

The rearrangement links TRBV29-1 to TRBJ2-7; tentatively, D is TRBD1 (5 bases). Germline-derived CDR1 and CDR2 are SQVTM and ANQGSEA. Between the trimmed V and J ends, which lost 4 bases and 3 bases, there was a span of 13 bases. The CDR3 contains 13 residues. The CDR3 DNA sequence: TGCAGCGTTGGGACAAGCACGATCTACGAGCAGTACTTC. As protein: CSVGTSTIYEQYF.

The rearrangement links TRBV28 to TRBJ2-7, with D tentatively TRBD2 (6 bases). The V and J ends lost 2 bases and 9 bases respectively, with 8 bases between them. Germline values: CDR1 MDHEN, CDR2 SYDVKM. This CDR3 spans 11 amino acids. The CDR3 here is CASSLVAVQYF. CDR3 in DNA: TGTGCCAGCAGTTTAGTAGCGGTGCAGTACTTC.

V usage is TRBV29-1 and J usage is TRBJ2-1, with D possibly TRBD1 on 6 matching bases. The CDR3 is 15 amino acids. V was pared by 5 bases and J by 6 bases, with 20 bases between. Germline CDR1 and CDR2: SQVTM and ANQGSEA. The CDR3 loop is CSVQDSATPGNEQFF. Here the CDR3 DNA reads TGCAGCGTTCAGGACAGCGCTACTCCTGGCAATGAGCAGTTCTTC.

V gene TRBV2 combines with J gene TRBJ1-3, with 7 bases identical to TRBD1. The V segment lost 6 bases and the J segment 0 bases; nucleotides outside the gene matches: 5. Germline-derived CDR1 and CDR2 are SNHLY and FYNNEI. The CDR3 length is 15 residues. The CDR3 loop is CASSLQGSSGNTIYF. CDR3 DNA sequence: TGTGCCAGCAGCTTACAGGGGAGCTCTGGAAACACCATATATTTT.

This clone was counted between two and nine times. V usage is TRBV18 and J usage is TRBJ1-2; 9 bases match TRBD1. The CDR3 loop spans 15 amino acids. Trimming at V came to 1 base and at J to 5 bases, leaving 5 bases not matched to a gene. Germline V CDR1 and CDR2: KGHSH, LQKENI. CDR3 nucleotide sequence: TGTGCCAGCTCACCACTTCGGGACAGGGATTATGGCTACACCTTC. Encoded protein: CASSPLRDRDYGYTF.

The rearrangement joins TRBV9 to TRBJ2-5, with TRBD2 as a possible D gene (5 bases). V was shortened by 4 bases and J by 5 bases, with 12 bases between the two germline ends. This CDR3 is 13 amino acids long. In germline, CDR1 is SGDLS, CDR2 YYNGEE. The CDR3 DNA is TGTGCCAGCAGCCTAGGCGGGTCGGAGACCCAGTACTTC. Translation gives CASSLGGSETQYF.

V usage is TRBV29-1 and J usage is TRBJ1-1; 7 bases agree with TRBD1. The CDR3 runs to 13 residues. With 2 bases clipped from V and 4 bases from J, the junction kept 4 bases outside the gene matches. In germline, CDR1 is SQVTM, CDR2 ANQGSEA. CDR3 DNA: TGCAGCGTTGAAAGGGCAGGGGGCACTGAAGCTTTCTTT. This encodes CSVERAGGTEAFF.